Listed here is a single TCR beta chain. These data belong to a study of blood T cell repertoires in COVID-19. Study as a whole: T cells, B-cell-depleted T cells, or PBMCs provided the cDNA or gDNA that served as material.

Produced via immunoSEQ multiplex PCR; TCRdb's table is partial and in-frame only. The sample has 200,000 to 250,000 clones, around 82% seen once. CDR3 length: 13 amino acids. With V trimmed by 7 bases and J by 12 bases, 14 bases remained unmatched. CDR1 MRHNA and CDR2 SNTAGT come from the germline V gene. The sequence came from a woman in her 70s with acute or convalescent COVID-19. Source material: peripheral blood. The chain carries TRBV6-4 and TRBJ1-1; 7 bases line up with TRBD1. CDR3 in amino acids: CASIGQDGARTFF. CDR3 sequence (DNA): TGTGCCAGCATCGGACAGGACGGGGCGCGGACTTTCTTT.